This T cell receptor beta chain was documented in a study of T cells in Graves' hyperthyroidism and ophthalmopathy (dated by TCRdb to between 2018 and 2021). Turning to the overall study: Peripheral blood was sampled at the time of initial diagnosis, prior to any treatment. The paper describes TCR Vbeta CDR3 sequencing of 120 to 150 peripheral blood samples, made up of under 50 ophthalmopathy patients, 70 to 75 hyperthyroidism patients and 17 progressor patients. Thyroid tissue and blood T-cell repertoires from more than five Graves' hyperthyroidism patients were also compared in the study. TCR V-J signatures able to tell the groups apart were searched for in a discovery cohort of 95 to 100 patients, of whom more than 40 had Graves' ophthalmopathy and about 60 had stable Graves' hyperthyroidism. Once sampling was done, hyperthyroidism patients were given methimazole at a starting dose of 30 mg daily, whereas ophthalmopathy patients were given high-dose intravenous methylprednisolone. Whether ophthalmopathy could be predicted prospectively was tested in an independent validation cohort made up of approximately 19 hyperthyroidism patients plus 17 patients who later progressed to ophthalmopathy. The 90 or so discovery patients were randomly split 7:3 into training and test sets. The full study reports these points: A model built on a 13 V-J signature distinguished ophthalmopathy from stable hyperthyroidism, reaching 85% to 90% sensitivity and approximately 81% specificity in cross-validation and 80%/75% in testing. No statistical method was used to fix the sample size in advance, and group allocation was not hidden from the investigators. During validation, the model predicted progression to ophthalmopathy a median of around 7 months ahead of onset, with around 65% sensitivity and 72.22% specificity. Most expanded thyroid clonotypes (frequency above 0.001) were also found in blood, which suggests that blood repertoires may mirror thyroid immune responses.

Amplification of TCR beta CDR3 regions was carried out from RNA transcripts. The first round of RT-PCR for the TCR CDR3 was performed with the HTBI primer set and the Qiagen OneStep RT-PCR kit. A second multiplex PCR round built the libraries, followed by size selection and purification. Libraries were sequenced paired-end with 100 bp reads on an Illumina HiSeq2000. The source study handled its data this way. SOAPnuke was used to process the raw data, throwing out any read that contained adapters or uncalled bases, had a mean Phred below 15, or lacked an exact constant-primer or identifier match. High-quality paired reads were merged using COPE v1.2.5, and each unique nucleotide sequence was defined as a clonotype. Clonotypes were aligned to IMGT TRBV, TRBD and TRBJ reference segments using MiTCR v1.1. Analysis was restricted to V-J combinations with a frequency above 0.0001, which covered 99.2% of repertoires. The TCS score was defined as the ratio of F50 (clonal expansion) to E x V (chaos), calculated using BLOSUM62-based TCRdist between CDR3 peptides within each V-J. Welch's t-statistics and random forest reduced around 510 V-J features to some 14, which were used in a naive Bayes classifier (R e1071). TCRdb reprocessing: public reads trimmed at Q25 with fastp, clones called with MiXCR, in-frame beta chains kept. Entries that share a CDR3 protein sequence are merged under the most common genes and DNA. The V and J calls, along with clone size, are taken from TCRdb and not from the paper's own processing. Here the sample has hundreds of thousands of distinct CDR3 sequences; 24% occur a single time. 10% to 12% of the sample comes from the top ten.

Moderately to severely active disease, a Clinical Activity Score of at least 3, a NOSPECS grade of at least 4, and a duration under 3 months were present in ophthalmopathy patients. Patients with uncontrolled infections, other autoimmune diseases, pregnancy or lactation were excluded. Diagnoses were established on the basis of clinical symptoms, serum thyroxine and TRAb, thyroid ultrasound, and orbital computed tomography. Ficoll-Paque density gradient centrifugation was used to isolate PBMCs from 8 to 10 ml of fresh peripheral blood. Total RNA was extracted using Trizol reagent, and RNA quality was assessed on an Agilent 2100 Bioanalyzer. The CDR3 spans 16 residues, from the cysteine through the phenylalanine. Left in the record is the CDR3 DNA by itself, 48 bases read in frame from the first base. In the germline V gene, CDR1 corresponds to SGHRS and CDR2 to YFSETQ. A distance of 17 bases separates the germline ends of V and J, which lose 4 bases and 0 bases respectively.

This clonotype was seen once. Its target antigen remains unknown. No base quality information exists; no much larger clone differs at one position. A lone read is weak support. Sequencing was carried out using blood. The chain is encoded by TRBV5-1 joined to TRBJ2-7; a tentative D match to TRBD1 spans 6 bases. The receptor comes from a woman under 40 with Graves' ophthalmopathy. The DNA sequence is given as TGCGCCAGCAGCCATTCTATCCGGGACAACTCCTACGAGCAGTACTTC. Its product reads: CASSHSIRDNSYEQYF.